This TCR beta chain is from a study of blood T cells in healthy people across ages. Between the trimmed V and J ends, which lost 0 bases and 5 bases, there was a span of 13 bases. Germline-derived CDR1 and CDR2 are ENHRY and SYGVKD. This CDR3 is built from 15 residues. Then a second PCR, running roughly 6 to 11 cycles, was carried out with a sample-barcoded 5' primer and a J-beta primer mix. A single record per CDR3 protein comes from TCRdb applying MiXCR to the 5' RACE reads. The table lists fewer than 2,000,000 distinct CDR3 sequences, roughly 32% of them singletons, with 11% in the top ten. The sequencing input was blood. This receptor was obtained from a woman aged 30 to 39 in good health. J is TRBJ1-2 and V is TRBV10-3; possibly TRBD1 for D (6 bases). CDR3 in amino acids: CAISESGGPSYGYTF. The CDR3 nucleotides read TGTGCCATCAGTGAGTCAGGGGGTCCTTCATATGGCTACACCTTC.